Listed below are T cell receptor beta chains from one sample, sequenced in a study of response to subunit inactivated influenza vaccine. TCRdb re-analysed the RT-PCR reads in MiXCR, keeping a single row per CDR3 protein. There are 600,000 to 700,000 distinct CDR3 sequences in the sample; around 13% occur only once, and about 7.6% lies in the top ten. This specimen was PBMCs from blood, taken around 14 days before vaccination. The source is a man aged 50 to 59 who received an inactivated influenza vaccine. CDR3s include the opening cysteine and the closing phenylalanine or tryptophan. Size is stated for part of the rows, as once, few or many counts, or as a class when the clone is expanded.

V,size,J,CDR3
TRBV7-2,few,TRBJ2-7,CASSPPPVGLRVYEQYF
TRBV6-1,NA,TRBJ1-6,CASRDLSVLNSPLHF
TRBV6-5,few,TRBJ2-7,CASSYSGESSYEQYF
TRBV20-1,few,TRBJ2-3,CSGRGLYTQYF
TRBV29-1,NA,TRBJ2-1,CSASLVARPRGEFF
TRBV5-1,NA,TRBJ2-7,CASSVGGAGGEQYF
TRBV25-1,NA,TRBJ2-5,CASSEEFQETQYF
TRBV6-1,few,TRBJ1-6,CASTKGTVDSPLHF
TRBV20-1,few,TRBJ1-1,CSARDFKGPRVSTEAFF
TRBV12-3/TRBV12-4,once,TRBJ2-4,CASTCGAAKNIQYF
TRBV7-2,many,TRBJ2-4,CASSSTGGKNIQYF
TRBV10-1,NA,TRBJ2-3,CASSESRGDTQYF
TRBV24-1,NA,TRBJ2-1,CATSVGGSLYNEQFF